This T cell receptor (beta chain) originates from a study of response to subunit inactivated influenza vaccine. The CDR3 consists of 18 residues. Germline CDR1 reads SGHAT; CDR2 reads FQNNGV. Trimming took 0 bases from V and 0 from J, leaving 15 bases between them. MiXCR, run by TCRdb on the RT-PCR reads, gives a single entry per CDR3 protein. The table includes over 400,000 distinct CDR3 sequences, approximately 11% detected once. The rearrangement links TRBV11-2 to TRBJ2-4; D call uncertain. The TCR comes from a man aged 45 to 65 who received an inactivated influenza vaccine. The specimen was PBMCs from blood, collected around seven weeks after vaccination. The DNA for the CDR3 is TGTGCCAGCAGCTTAGATAAAACTCGGACCGTAGCCAAAAACATTCAGTACTTC. Its translation: CASSLDKTRTVAKNIQYF.